This T cell receptor beta chain was sequenced during a study of shared clonotypes between healthy human individuals. Points from the study as a whole: It was the few donors that limited the genetic and exposure-history diversity represented.

Germline V lookup: CDR1 LNHDA, CDR2 SQIVND (reference sequence). The V end was cut by 4 bases, the J end by 1 base, with 7 bases between. The CDR3 loop spans 13 amino acids. The assay was run at deep level. TCRdb's copy holds only in-frame clones and misses some; the assay was immunoSEQ multiplex PCR. The data hold about half a million clones, with 81% observed a single time. As to this clone: The antigen is undetermined.

Donors comprised only Caucasian adults living in Nashville, Tennessee. The sequenced sample was PBMCs. The clonotype was recovered from a woman aged 40-49 years in good health. Some clones in this sample may be carry-over from other donors' samples. The chain couples TRBV19 to TRBJ1-1; D is undetermined. CDR3 amino acids: CASSKFGNTEAFF. Written as DNA, the CDR3 is TGTGCCAGTAGTAAGTTCGGGAACACTGAAGCTTTCTTT.